The 19 T cell receptor beta chains in this list originate from one sample, sequenced in a study of blood T cell repertoires in COVID-19. This table comes from immunoSEQ multiplex PCR, and its TCRdb copy is limited to in-frame clones, with some not included. This table has some 270,000 clones, approximately 83% appearing once. Input material: PBMCs or T cells enriched from blood (not recorded which). Every receptor here comes from a woman aged 25 to 45 who had recovered from COVID-19.

The table lists this clone with a count of one. This chain links TRBV28 with TRBJ2-2, with TRBD2 matching over 10 bases. Trimming removed 6 bases from V and 5 bases from J; junction bases left unmatched: 12. Looked up from germline, CDR1 is MDHEN and CDR2 is SYDVKM. The length of the CDR3 is 17 residues. DNA of the CDR3: TGTGCCAGCAGGCCTCCCCGGCTAGCGGGAGATACCGGGGAGCTGTTTTTT. Protein product: CASRPPRLAGDTGELFF. Complete variable domain (other parts from reference TRBV28 and TRBJ2-2): DVKVTQSSRYLVKRTGEKVFLECVQDMDHENMFWYRQDPGLGLRLIYFSYDVKMKEKGDIPEGYSVSREKKERFSLILESASTNQTSMYLCASRPPRLAGDTGELFFGEGSRLTVL.

This clone was counted a single time. The genes are TRBV5-3 and TRBJ1-2, with D tentatively TRBD1 (5 bases). TRBV5-3 is sorted into the ORF group, with uncertain function. The CDR3 sequence is 15 residues long. V shed 0 bases and J shed 6 bases, with 15 bases lying between them. CDR3 DNA sequence: TGTGCCAGAAGCTTGGAATTTGGCAGGGCGGATGGCTACACCTTC. Translated, it gives CARSLEFGRADGYTF.

There are a few counts of this clone. This may be a read error, as it is one base from a much larger clone. This specimen includes other DNA sequences encoding the same CDR3. The chain uses TRBV7-9 and TRBJ1-1; TRBD1 aligns across 8 bases. After removal of 5 bases from V and 5 bases from J, the junction contained 13 bases not matched to a gene. CDR1 and CDR2 (germline): SEHNR, FQNEAQ (reference sequence). The CDR3 sequence is 16 residues long. The CDR3 nucleotides read TGTGCCAGCAGCACACAGGGGGGGGCCGGGGGGACTGAAGCTTTCTTT. Translating gives CASSTQGGAGGTEAFF.

This chain connects TRBV7-8 to TRBJ2-7; 7 bases are a match to TRBD1. The germline CDR1 and CDR2 sequences are SGHVS and FQNEAQ. The CDR3 runs to 13 residues. Germline trimming cut 1 base from V and 7 bases from J; bases unmatched to any gene: 4. The CDR3 bases are TGTGCCAGCAGCTTAGACAGGGGAACGGAGCAGTACTTC. Its translation: CASSLDRGTEQYF.

A few counts support this clone. The rearrangement uses TRBV5-5 and TRBJ1-2; unclear D gene. Looked up from germline, CDR1 is SGHKS and CDR2 is YYEKEE (reference sequence). The CDR3 sequence is 12 residues long. V lost 5 bases, J lost 7 bases, and 12 bases lay in between. DNA for the CDR3: TGTGCCAGCAGTAACACCCACATTGGCTACACCTTC. It yields the protein CASSNTHIGYTF. Full variable domain (outside the CDR3, taken from reference TRBV5-5 and TRBJ1-2): DAGVTQSPTHLIKTRGQQVTLRCSPISGHKSVSWYQQVLGQGPQFIFQYYEKEERGRGNFPDRFSARQFPNYSSELNVNALLLGDSALYLCASSNTHIGYTFGSGTRLTVV.

The chain carries TRBV10-3 and TRBJ2-5; 8 bases are a match to TRBD1. V was clipped by 2 bases and J by 3 bases; unmatched bases: 8. The CDR3 runs 16 residues. Germline assignment: CDR1 ENHRY and CDR2 SYGVKD. As DNA, the CDR3 is TGTGCCATCAGTGAGAGATCGACAGGGGAAGAAGAGACCCAGTACTTC. Its protein product is CAISERSTGEEETQYF.

The count of this clone is one. CDR3 sequence reads: CASSFEGVTEAFF. CDR3 DNA: TGCGCCAGCAGTTTCGAAGGGGTTACTGAAGCTTTCTTT. The chain links TRBV5-1 to TRBJ1-1; perhaps TRBD1 as D (5 bases). V lost 5 bases and J 5 bases, leaving 13 bases between the germline ends. The CDR3 sequence is 13 residues long. The germline CDR1 and CDR2 sequences are SGHRS and YFSETQ.

This sequence joins TRBV19 and TRBJ1-2; the D gene is possibly TRBD1 (5 bases). Trimming removed 6 bases at V and 4 bases at J, with 12 bases between. Germline lookup yields CDR1 LNHDA and CDR2 SQIVND (reference sequence). The CDR3 is 13 residues long. CDR3 amino acids: CASRVTDSYGYTF. Written as DNA, the CDR3 is TGTGCCAGTAGGGTGACAGATTCCTATGGCTACACCTTC.

The chain couples TRBV5-1 to TRBJ2-2, with TRBD1 matching 9 bases. V dropped 4 bases and J dropped 1; count of bases not matched to a gene: 8. The CDR3 consists of 17 residues. From germline, CDR1 is SGHRS and CDR2 YFSETQ. The CDR3 coding sequence is TGCGCCAGCAGCCCGTACCTGGACAGGGGGAACACCGGGGAGCTGTTTTTT. Translated, it gives CASSPYLDRGNTGELFF.

The CDR3 coding sequence is TGCGCCAGCAGCTTGTTTCTCAATGAGCAGTTCTTC. This sequence encodes CASSLFLNEQFF. The V and J genes are TRBV5-1 and TRBJ2-1, with D unclear. Germline V CDR1 and CDR2: SGHRS, YFSETQ. The V end was cut by 1 base, the J end by 6 bases, with 5 bases between. CDR3 length equals 12 residues.

This chain uses TRBV27 with TRBJ2-1, with 8 nucleotides matching TRBD2. The CDR3 totals 13 residues. The J segment lost 6 bases and the V segment lost 8 bases, leaving 6 bases of the junction unmatched. Looked up from germline, CDR1 is MNHEY and CDR2 is SMNVEV (reference sequence). The CDR3: CASLRGGSNEQFF. Written as DNA, the CDR3 is TGTGCCAGCCTTCGGGGGGGCAGCAATGAGCAGTTCTTC.

This clone was found a few times. The rearrangement joins TRBV27 to TRBJ2-3, with 8 bases lining up with TRBD1. Germline CDR1 and CDR2: MNHEY and SMNVEV (reference sequence). After removal of 5 bases from V and 5 bases from J, the junction contained 6 bases not matched to a gene. This CDR3 comprises 14 residues. The DNA of the CDR3 is TGTGCCAGCAGTCCCGGACAGGGAGGAGATACGCAGTATTTT. Translated: CASSPGQGGDTQYF.

This clone was found a few times. The chain uses TRBV30 and TRBJ1-4; a weak D match, TRBD1 (5 bases). This CDR3 comprises 13 residues. Germline CDR1 reads GTSNPN; CDR2 reads SVGIG (reference sequence). The CDR3 region is CALDIREGEKLFF. The CDR3, as DNA: TGTGCTCTCGACATCAGGGAGGGAGAAAAACTGTTTTTT.

V and J are TRBV12-3 or TRBV12-4 and TRBJ1-2, with D possibly TRBD1 on 5 matching bases. V was trimmed by 5 bases and J by 4 bases, leaving 11 bases between them. The CDR3 has 13 residues. For the CDR3, the DNA is TGTGCCAGCAGTCAGGGTTTTAGCTATGGCTACACCTTC. It codes for CASSQGFSYGYTF.

The rearrangement links TRBV13 to TRBJ1-1; 8 nucleotides match TRBD1. CDR3 length equals 16 residues. Germline CDR1 reads PRHDT; CDR2 reads FYEKMQ (reference sequence). V dropped 3 bases and J dropped 8; count of bases not matched to a gene: 14. CDR3 loop: CASSFPVEGDRTEAFF. In nucleotides, the CDR3 is TGTGCCAGCAGCTTTCCCGTGGAAGGGGACAGGACCGAAGCTTTCTTT.

The chain employs TRBV7-8 and TRBJ1-4, with TRBD1 identical over 9 bases. CDR1 is SGHVS, CDR2 FQNEAQ, per germline. This CDR3 region has 15 residues. Trimming at V came to 5 bases and at J to 13 bases, leaving 14 bases not matched to a gene. The CDR3 protein is CASSPTGTGFDGLFF. CDR3 coding DNA: TGTGCCAGCAGCCCCACAGGGACAGGGTTTGATGGACTGTTTTTT.

The rearrangement links TRBV10-3 to TRBJ2-5, with TRBD1 matching 9 bases. The ends lost 9 bases at V and 5 bases at J; junction bases unmatched: 4. CDR3 length: 12 residues. Germline V CDR1 and CDR2: ENHRY, SYGVKD. CDR3 region: CAIQGAAETQYF. Here the CDR3 DNA reads TGTGCCATACAGGGGGCTGCGGAGACCCAGTACTTC.

V is TRBV6-5 and J is TRBJ1-5; no clear D gene. Trimming took 7 bases from V and 2 from J, leaving 9 bases between them. The CDR3 consists of 13 residues. In germline, CDR1 is MNHEY, CDR2 SVGAGI. CDR3 bases: TGTGCCAGCATCCCGACTGGCAATCAGCCCCAGCATTTT. Residues: CASIPTGNQPQHF.

V and J are TRBV18 and TRBJ2-2; 7 nucleotides line up with TRBD1. The germline V gene encodes CDR1 KGHSH and CDR2 LQKENI. V was clipped by 1 base and J by 4 bases; unmatched bases: 6. The CDR3 is 16 amino acids. The CDR3 DNA follows: TGTGCCAGCTCACCACTTAACAGGGGTGGCACCGGGGAGCTGTTTTTT. It encodes CASSPLNRGGTGELFF. The full variable domain, with the rest looked up from reference TRBV18 and TRBJ2-2, is NAGVMQNPRHLVRRRGQEARLRCSPMKGHSHVYWYRQLPEEGLKFMVYLQKENIIDESGMPKERFSAEFPKEGPSILRIQQVVRGDSAAYFCASSPLNRGGTGELFFGEGSRLTVL.